This T cell receptor beta chain is drawn from a study of T cell responses to AZD1222 COVID-19 vaccine. Study results and limitations: Mapped onto spike, vaccine-associated CD4 TCRs spanned it and were dominant at 160-218 and 743-854.

On this clone itself: Its antigen is not identified.

Clones were read by immunoSEQ multiplex PCR, and TCRdb kept only the in-frame ones, dropping some. The sample lists 130,000 or so clones, roughly 88% occurring once. Deletions cut 3 bases from V and 7 bases from J, with 13 bases between. Germline-derived CDR1 and CDR2 are LNHNV and YYDKDF (reference sequence). The CDR3 runs 14 residues. The gene calls are TRBV15 and TRBJ2-1; possibly TRBD2 for D (5 bases). The TCR comes from an adult in good health. The specimen was peripheral blood, collected on day 0 of AZD1222 vaccination. The DNA of the CDR3 is TGTGCCACCAGCAGGGGCTTACTAGAAAATGAGCAGTTCTTC. It specifies CATSRGLLENEQFF. The variable domain in full, completed from reference TRBV15 and TRBJ2-1, reads DAMVIQNPRYQVTQFGKPVTLSCSQTLNHNVMYWYQQKSSQAPKLLFHYYDKDFNNEADTPDNFQSRRPNTSFCFLDIRSPGLGDTAMYLCATSRGLLENEQFFGPGTRLTVL.